The entry below gives a single T cell receptor beta chain sequence along with its context. PCR used 60 Vbeta primers and 13 Jbeta primers. The method was immunoSEQ multiplex PCR; TCRdb's version includes in-frame clones alone and lacks a portion of them. The repertoire holds almost 80,000 clones, with 67% as singletons. Germline V lookup: CDR1 MNHEY, CDR2 SMNVEV (reference sequence). V shed 3 bases and J shed 5 bases, with 2 bases lying between them. The CDR3 runs 11 residues. This record belongs to a study of cytomegalovirus exposure and HLA in healthy donors. This clonotype was obtained from a woman in her forties or fifties in good health and CMV-seropositive. Sequenced material: PBMCs. This chain joins TRBV27 and TRBJ2-1; D is undetermined. The CDR3 loop reads CASSFNNEQFF. DNA of the CDR3: TGTGCCAGCAGTTTTAACAATGAGCAGTTCTTC.